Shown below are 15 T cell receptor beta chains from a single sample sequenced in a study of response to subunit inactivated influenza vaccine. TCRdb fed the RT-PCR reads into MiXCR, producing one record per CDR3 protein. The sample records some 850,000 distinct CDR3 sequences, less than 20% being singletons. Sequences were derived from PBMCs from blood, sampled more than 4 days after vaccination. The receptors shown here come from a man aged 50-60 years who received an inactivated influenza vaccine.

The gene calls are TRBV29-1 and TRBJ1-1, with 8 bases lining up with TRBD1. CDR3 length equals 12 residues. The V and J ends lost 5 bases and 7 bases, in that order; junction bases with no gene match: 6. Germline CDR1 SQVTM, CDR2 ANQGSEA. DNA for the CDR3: TGCAGCGTTTCGTCAGGGGGCCGTGAAGCTTTCTTT. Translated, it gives CSVSSGGREAFF.

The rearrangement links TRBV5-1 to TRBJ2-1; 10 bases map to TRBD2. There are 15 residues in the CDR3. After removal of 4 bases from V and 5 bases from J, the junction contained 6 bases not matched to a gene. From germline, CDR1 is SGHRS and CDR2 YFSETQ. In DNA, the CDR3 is TGCGCCAGCAGCGAAAGGACTAGCGGCAACAATGAGCAGTTCTTC. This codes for CASSERTSGNNEQFF.

Written as DNA, the CDR3 is TGTGCCAGCAGCGCCGGGACAGCCGTCTATGGCTACACCTTC. This translates into CASSAGTAVYGYTF. The chain employs TRBV9 and TRBJ1-2; 7 bases fit TRBD1. The CDR3 has 14 residues. V was clipped by 3 bases and J by 4 bases; unmatched bases: 6. The germline V gene encodes CDR1 SGDLS and CDR2 YYNGEE.

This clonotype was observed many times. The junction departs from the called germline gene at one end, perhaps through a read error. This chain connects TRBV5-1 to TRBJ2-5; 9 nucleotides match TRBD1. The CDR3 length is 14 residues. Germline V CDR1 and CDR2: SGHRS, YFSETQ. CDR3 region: CASSPGQGGETQYF. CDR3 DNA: TGTGCCAGCAGCCCGGGACAGGGAGGAGAGACCCAGTACTTC.

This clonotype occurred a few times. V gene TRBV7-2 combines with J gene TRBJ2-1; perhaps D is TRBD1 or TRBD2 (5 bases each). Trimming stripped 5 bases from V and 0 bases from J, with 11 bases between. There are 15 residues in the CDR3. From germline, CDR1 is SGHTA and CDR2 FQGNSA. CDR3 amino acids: CASSRDGTSYNEQFF. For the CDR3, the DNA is TGTGCCAGCAGCCGGGACGGGACCTCCTACAATGAGCAGTTCTTC.

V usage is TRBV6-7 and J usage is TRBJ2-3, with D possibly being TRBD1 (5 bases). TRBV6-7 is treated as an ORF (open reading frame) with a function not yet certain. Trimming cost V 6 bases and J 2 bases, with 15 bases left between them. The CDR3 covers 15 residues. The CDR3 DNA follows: TGTGCCAGCAGCAGACAGCAAGGAGACACAGATACGCAGTATTTT. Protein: CASSRQQGDTDTQYF.

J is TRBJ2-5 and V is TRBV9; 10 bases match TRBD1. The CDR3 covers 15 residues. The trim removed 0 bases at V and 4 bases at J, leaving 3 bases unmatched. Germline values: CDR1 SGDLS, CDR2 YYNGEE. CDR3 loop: CASSVDDRGRETQYF. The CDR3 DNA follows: TGTGCCAGCAGCGTAGACGACAGGGGGCGAGAGACCCAGTACTTC. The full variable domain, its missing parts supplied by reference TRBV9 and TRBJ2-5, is DSGVTQTPKHLITATGQRVTLRCSPRSGDLSVYWYQQSLDQGLQFLIQYYNGEERAKGNILERFSAQQFPDLHSELNLSSLELGDSALYFCASSVDDRGRETQYFGPGTRLLVL.

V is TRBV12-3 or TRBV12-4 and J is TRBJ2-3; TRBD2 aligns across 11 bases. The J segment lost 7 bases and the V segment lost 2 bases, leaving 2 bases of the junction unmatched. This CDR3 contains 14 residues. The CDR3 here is CASSLSSGGYTQYF. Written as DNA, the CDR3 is TGTGCCAGCAGTTTATCTAGCGGGGGGTATACGCAGTATTTT.

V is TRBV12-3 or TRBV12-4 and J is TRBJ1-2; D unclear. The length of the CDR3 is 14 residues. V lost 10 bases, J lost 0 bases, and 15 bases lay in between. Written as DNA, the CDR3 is TGTGCCACCCAAATGTCGGCAGCTAACTATGGCTACACCTTC. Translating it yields CATQMSAANYGYTF.

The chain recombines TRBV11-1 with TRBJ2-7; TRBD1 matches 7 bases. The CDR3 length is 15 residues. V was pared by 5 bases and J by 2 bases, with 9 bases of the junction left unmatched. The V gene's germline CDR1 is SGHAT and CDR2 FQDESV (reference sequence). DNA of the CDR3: TGTGCCAGCAGCGAGGGACAGTCGAATACCTACGAGCAGTACTTC. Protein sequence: CASSEGQSNTYEQYF. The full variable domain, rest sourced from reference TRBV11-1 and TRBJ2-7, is EAEVAQSPRYKITEKSQAVAFWCDPISGHATLYWYRQILGQGPELLVQFQDESVVDDSQLPKDRFSAERLKGVDSTLKIQPAELGDSAMYLCASSEGQSNTYEQYFGPGTRLTVT.

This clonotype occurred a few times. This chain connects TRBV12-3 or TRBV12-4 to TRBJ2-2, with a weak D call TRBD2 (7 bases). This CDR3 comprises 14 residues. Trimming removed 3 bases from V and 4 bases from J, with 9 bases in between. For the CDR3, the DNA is TGTGCCAGCAGTTTCGGGGGGCCCACCGGGGAGCTGTTTTTT. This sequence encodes CASSFGGPTGELFF.

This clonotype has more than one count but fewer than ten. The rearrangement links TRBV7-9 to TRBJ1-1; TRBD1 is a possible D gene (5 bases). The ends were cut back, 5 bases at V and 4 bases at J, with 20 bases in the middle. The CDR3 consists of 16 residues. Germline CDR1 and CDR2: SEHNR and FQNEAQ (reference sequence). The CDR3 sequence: CASSDPFGGKGTEAFF. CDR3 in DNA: TGTGCCAGCAGCGATCCCTTCGGGGGTAAAGGCACTGAAGCTTTCTTT.

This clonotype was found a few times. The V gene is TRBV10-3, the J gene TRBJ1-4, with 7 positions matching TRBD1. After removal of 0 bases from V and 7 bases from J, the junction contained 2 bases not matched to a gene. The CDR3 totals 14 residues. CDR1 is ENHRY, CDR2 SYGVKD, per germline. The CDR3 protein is CAISESAGGEKLFF. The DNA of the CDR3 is TGTGCCATCAGTGAGTCGGCAGGGGGTGAAAAACTGTTTTTT.

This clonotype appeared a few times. The CDR3 reads CASSLAGGFNEQFF. The CDR3 region has the DNA TGTGCCAGCAGCTTAGCGGGGGGGTTCAATGAGCAGTTCTTC. The chain joins TRBV7-2 to TRBJ2-1; 7 bases agree with TRBD2. This CDR3 is built from 14 residues. Germline CDR1 is SGHTA and CDR2 is FQGNSA. The V and J ends lost 0 bases and 6 bases, in that order; junction bases with no gene match: 2.

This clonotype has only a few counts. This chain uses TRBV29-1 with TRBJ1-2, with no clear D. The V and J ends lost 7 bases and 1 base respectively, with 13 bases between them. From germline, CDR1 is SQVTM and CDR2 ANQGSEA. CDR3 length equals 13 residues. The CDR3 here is CSAVVASNYGYTF. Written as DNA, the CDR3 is TGCAGCGCAGTCGTAGCAAGTAACTATGGCTACACCTTC.